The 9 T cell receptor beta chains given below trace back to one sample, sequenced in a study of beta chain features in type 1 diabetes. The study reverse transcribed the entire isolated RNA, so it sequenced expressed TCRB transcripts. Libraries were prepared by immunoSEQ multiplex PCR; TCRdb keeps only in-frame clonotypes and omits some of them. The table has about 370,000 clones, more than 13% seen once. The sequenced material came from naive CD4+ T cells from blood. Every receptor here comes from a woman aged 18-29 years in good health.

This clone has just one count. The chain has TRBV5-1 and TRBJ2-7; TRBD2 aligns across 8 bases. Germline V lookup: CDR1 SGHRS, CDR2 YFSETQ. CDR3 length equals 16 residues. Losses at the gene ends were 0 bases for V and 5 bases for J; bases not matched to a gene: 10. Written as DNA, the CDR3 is TGCGCCAGCAGCTTGGGATCGGGAGGGAGTGGTGACGAGCAGTACTTC. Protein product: CASSLGSGGSGDEQYF.

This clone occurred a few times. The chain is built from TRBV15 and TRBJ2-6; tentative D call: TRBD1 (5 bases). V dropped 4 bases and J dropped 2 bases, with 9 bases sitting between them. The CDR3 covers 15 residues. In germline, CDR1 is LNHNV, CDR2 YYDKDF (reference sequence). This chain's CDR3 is CATSTRETGANVLTF. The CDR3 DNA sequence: TGTGCCACCAGCACCAGGGAAACTGGGGCCAACGTCCTGACTTTC.

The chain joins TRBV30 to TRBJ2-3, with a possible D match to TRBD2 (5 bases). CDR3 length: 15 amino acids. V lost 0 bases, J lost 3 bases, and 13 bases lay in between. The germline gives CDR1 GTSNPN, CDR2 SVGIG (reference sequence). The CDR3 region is CAWSVRGSLTDTQYF. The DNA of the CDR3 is TGTGCCTGGAGTGTACGTGGGAGCTTAACAGATACGCAGTATTTT.

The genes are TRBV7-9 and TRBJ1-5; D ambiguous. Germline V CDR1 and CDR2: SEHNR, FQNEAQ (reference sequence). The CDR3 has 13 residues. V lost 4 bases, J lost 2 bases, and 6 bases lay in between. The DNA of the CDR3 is TGTGCCAGCAGCTACAGCCGCAATCAGCCCCAGCATTTT. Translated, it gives CASSYSRNQPQHF.

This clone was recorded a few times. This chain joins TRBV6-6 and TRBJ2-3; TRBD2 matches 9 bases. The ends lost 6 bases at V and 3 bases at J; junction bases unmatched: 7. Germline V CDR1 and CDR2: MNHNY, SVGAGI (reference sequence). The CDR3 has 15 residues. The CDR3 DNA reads TGTGCCAGCAGCAAGAGCGGGAGGAGTACAGATACGCAGTATTTT. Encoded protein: CASSKSGRSTDTQYF.

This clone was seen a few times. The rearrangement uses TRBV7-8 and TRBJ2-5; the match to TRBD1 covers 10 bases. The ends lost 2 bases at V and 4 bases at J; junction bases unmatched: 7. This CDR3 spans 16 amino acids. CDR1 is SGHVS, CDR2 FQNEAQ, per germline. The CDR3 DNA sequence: TGTGCCAGCAGCTTATTCGGCGGACAGGGGGGAGAGACCCAGTACTTC. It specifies CASSLFGGQGGETQYF.

CDR3 in amino acids: CASRYPTGRGGYTF. The CDR3 DNA follows: TGTGCCAGCCGCTACCCGACAGGTCGCGGGGGCTACACCTTC. The chain employs TRBV28 and TRBJ1-2, with D maybe TRBD1 (6 bases). Germline loops: CDR1 MDHEN, CDR2 SYDVKM. The CDR3 spans 14 residues. The V end lost 8 bases, the J end lost 8 bases, and 21 bases lay between the germline ends.

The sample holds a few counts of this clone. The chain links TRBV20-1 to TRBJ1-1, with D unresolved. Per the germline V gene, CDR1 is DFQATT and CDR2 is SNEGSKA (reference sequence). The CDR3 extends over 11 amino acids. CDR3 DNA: TGCACTGCGCTCGGGGACACTGAAGCTTTCTTT. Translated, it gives CTALGDTEAFF.

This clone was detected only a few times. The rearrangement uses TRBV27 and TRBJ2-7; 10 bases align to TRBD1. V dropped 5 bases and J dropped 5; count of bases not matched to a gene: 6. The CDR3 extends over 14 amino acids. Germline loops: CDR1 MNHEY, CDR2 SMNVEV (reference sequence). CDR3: CASSLRTGGNEQYF. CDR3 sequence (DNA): TGTGCCAGCAGTCTAAGGACAGGGGGAAACGAGCAGTACTTC.